This T cell receptor beta chain was obtained from a study of metastatic and nonmetastatic thyroid tumors. Study-wide context: Blood and tumor or nodule tissue repertoires from malignant and benign thyroid patients were compared. Study conclusions and caveats: According to reports, the diversity of TCR beta was significantly higher in malignant thyroid tumors than in benign nodules, and this held in both blood and tumor samples.

On this clone: Its matching antigen is unknown.

All patients reached thyroid surgery having received no treatment beforehand. TCRdb reprocessed the PCR reads via MiXCR. The profile shows 60,000 or so clones, 25% to 35% of them singletons. The CDR3 runs 15 residues. CDR1 SGHRS and CDR2 YFSETQ come from the germline V gene. Trimming at V came to 6 bases and at J to 6 bases, leaving 14 bases not matched to a gene. Material for sequencing was blood. This sequence was found in a female donor with papillary thyroid cancer or a benign thyroid nodule (not recorded which). Some clones in this sample may be carry-over from other donors' samples. This sequence joins TRBV5-1 and TRBJ2-7; 8 nucleotides line up with TRBD1. The CDR3 DNA is TGCGCCAGCAAAAGTAGTGGGACAGGCCCCTCCGAGCAGTACTTC. It yields the protein CASKSSGTGPSEQYF.